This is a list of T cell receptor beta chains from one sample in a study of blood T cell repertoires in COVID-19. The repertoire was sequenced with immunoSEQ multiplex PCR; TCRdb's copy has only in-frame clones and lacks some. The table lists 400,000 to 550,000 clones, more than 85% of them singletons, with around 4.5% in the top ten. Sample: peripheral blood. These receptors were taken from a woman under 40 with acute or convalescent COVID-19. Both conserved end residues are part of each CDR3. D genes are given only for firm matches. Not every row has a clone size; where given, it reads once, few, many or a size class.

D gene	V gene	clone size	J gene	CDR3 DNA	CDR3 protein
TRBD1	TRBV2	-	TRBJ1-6	TGTGCCAGCAGACCCGGGACAGGTTGGCATTCACCCCTCCACTTT	CASRPGTGWHSPLHF
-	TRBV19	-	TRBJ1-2	TGTGCCAGTAGCCGGGGGGCTTTGGGCAGGGACTATGGCTACACCTTC	CASSRGALGRDYGYTF
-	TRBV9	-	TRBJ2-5	TGTGCCAGCAGCGCCCTCGGGGGTCGGGAGGAGACCCAGTACTTC	CASSALGGREETQYF
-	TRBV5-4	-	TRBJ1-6	TGTGCCAGCAGCTTGGTTCCAGGGCCGCCCCTCCACTTT	CASSLVPGPPLHF
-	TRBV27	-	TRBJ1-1	TGTGCCAGCAGTCGACACCTTGCCACTGAAGCTTTCTTT	CASSRHLATEAFF
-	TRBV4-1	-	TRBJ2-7	TGCGCCAGCAGCCAAGATGTAGGGGTACGTGAGCAGTACTTC	CASSQDVGVREQYF
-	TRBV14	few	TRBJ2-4	TGTGCCAGTTCTCAAGGGGAAGGGCTCGGTCAGTACTTC	CASSQGEGLGQYF
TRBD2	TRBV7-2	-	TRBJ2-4	TGTGCCAGCAGCTTAGCGCAAGCGGGGGGCACCATAGCCAAAAACATTCAGTACTTC	CASSLAQAGGTIAKNIQYF
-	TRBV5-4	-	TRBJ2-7	TGTGCCAGCAGCTTTAGGGGGGGCTCCTACGAGCAGTACTTC	CASSFRGGSYEQYF
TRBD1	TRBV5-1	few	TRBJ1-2	TGCGCCAGCAGCTTGGAACAGGGGGCGCGATATGGCTACACCTTC	CASSLEQGARYGYTF
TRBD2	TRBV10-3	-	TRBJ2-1	TGTGCCATCAGTGAGGGACTAGCGCCCTACAATGAGCAGTTCTTC	CAISEGLAPYNEQFF
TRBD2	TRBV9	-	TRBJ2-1	TGTGCCAGCAGCGTAGGCGGGGGGATAAATGAGCAGTTCTTC	CASSVGGGINEQFF
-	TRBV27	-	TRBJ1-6	TGTGCCAGCAGGACGGAACTAAATTCACCCCTCCACTTT	CASRTELNSPLHF
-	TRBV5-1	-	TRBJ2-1	TGCGCCAGCAGCTTGGGACTCATCTACAATGAGCAGTTCTTC	CASSLGLIYNEQFF
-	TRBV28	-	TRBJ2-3	TGTGCCAGCAGCCTAAATAGCCCTCGGGATACGCAGTATTTT	CASSLNSPRDTQYF
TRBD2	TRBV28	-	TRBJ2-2	TGTGCCAGCAGCCCCTCCTCAGCGGGGTCGGACGGGGAGCTGTTTTTT	CASSPSSAGSDGELFF
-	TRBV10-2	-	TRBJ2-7	TGCGCCAGCAGTGAGCCCCCGGACAGAACGCCGTCCTACGAGCAGTACTTC	CASSEPPDRTPSYEQYF
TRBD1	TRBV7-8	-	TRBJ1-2	TGTGCCAGCAGCTTAGCGGGGACAGGGTGGGCTAACTATGGCTACACCTTC	CASSLAGTGWANYGYTF
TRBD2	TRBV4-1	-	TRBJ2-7	TGCGCCAGCAGCCAATCACCGGGACTAGGAGCATACGAGCAGTACTTC	CASSQSPGLGAYEQYF
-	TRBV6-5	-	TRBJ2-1	TGTGCCAGCAGCATCAGTCAGGGACTTAACAATGAGCAGTTCTTC	CASSISQGLNNEQFF
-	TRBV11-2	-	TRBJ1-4	TGTGCCAGCAGCACCCCTGCCGGGGAGGATCTGTGGGCTAATGAAAAACTGTTTTTT	CASSTPAGEDLWANEKLFF
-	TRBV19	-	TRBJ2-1	TGTGCCAGTAGTATAGTGGCAACACGGGGTTACAATGAGCAGTTCTTC	CASSIVATRGYNEQFF
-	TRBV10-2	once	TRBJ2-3	TGCGCCAGCAGTCCAGCACGCATGCAGGGAGATACGCAGTATTTT	CASSPARMQGDTQYF
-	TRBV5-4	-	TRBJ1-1	TGTGCCAGCAGCTTGGGGGGGGGCTCTAGGACTGAAGCTTTCTTT	CASSLGGGSRTEAFF
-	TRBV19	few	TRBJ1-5	TGTGCCAGCGCGACAGACGTTAGCAATCAGCCCCAGCATTTT	CASATDVSNQPQHF
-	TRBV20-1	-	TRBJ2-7	TGCAGTGCTAGTCTTGTCCCCGTCGGCGAGCAGTACTTC	CSASLVPVGEQYF
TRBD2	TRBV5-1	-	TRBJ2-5	TGCGCCAGCAGCTTGGGCGGGGGGGCCCGTCGGGAGACCCAGTACTTC	CASSLGGGARRETQYF
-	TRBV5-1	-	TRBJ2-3	TGCGCCAGCAGCCCTAGTGACCCTAGCACAGATACGCAGTATTTT	CASSPSDPSTDTQYF
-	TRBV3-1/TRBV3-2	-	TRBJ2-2	TGTGCCAGCAGTACCAGGGCTGGGGAGCTGTTTTTT	CASSTRAGELFF
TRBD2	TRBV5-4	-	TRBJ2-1	TGTGCCAGCAGCTGGGGGAGGGGACTATACAATGAGCAGTTCTTC	CASSWGRGLYNEQFF
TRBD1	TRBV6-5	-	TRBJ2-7	TGTGCCAGCAGGGTAACCGGGACAGCGTCCTACGAGCAGTACTTC	CASRVTGTASYEQYF
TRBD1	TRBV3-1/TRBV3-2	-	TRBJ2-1	TGTGCCAGCAAGGACAGGGGGGGTATTGGTACCCAGTTCTTC	CASKDRGGIGTQFF
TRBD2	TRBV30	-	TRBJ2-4	TGTGCCTGCCAGACGACTAGCTCCTCCGGTCTAGCCAAAAACATTCAGTACTTC	CACQTTSSSGLAKNIQYF
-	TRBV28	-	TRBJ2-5	TGTGCCAGCAGTTTCCTGGACAGTGGACAAGAGACCCAGTACTTC	CASSFLDSGQETQYF
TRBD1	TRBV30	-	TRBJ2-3	TGTGCCGTAGGAGGGACAGGGGGAACTAGCACAGATACGCAGTATTTT	CAVGGTGGTSTDTQYF
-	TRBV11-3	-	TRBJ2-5	TGTGCCAGCAGCCCAACTCTGGGCGAGACCCAGTACTTC	CASSPTLGETQYF
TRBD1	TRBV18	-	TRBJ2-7	TGTGCCAGCTCACCCTCCGGACAGGGGAGGGGTGAGCAGTACTTC	CASSPSGQGRGEQYF
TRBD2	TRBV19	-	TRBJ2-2	TGTGCCAGTAGTTTTCTAGCGGGGGGGCCTGGCGGGGAGCTGTTTTTT	CASSFLAGGPGGELFF
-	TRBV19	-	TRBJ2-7	TGTGCCAGTAGTCACACAAAAACCTACGAGCAGTACTTC	CASSHTKTYEQYF
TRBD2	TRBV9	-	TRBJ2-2	TGTGCCAGCAGCACGACTAGCGGGGGGGCAATGGTCACCGGGGAGCTGTTTTTT	CASSTTSGGAMVTGELFF
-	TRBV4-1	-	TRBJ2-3	TGCGCCAGCAGCGACCGGACGGGGAGCACAGATACGCAGTATTTT	CASSDRTGSTDTQYF
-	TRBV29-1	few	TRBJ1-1	TGCAGCGCGGGACGCGCCGTCACAGACACTGAAGCTTTCTTT	CSAGRAVTDTEAFF
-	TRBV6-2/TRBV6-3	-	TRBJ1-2	TGTGCCAGCAGTGAGGGTTATGGCTACACCTTC	CASSEGYGYTF
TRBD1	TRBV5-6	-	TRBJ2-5	TGTGCCAGCAGGCGTGGGACAGGAGAGACCCAGTACTTC	CASRRGTGETQYF
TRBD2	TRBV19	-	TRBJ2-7	TGTGCCAGTAGTTTCTCCGGGACTAGCGGGGGGCCACTTCCCGAGCAGTACTTC	CASSFSGTSGGPLPEQYF
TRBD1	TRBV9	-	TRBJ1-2	TGTGCCAGCACTCGGACAGGGACACCAGTATATGGCTACACCTTC	CASTRTGTPVYGYTF
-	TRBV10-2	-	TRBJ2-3	TGCGCCAGCAGTGATGGAGACCGGGATACGCAGTATTTT	CASSDGDRDTQYF
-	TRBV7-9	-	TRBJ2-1	TGTGCCAGCAGCTCCCCCCTTAGCTCCTACAATGAGCAGTTCTTC	CASSSPLSSYNEQFF
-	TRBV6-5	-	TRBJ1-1	TGTGCCAGCGCCCTTGGAAAAACAGGCAGTACTGAAGCTTTCTTT	CASALGKTGSTEAFF
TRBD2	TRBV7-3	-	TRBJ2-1	TGTGCCAGCAGCTTAATAGCGGGGAGCTCCTACAATGAGCAGTTCTTC	CASSLIAGSSYNEQFF
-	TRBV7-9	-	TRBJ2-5	TGTGCCAGCAGCTTACCTTACGCCGGGACAAGCCAAGAGACCCAGTACTTC	CASSLPYAGTSQETQYF
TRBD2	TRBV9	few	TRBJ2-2	TGTGCCAGCAGCGTAGTGGCGGGGGGCCTCACCGGGGAGCTGTTTTTT	CASSVVAGGLTGELFF
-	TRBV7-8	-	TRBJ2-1	TGTGCCAGCAGCTTAGCGAGACTAGGTATCAATGAGCAGTTCTTC	CASSLARLGINEQFF
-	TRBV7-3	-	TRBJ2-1	TGTGCCAGCAGCTTGACAGCTGCCTCCTACAATGAGCAGTTCTTC	CASSLTAASYNEQFF
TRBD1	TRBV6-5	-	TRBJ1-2	TGTGCCAGCAGTCCAGACAGGGTCTCGTGCACCTTC	CASSPDRVSCTF
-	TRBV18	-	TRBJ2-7	TGTGCCAGCTCTCCGACACAGGGACACCCAGCCGCAAGCTACGAGCAGTACTTC	CASSPTQGHPAASYEQYF
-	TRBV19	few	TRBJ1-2	TGTGCCAGTAGTATTCAGCAGGATAATGGCTACACCTTC	CASSIQQDNGYTF
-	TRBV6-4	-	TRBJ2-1	TGTGCCAGCAGTGACTCGGCGGGGCGGGGAAATGAGCAGTTCTTC	CASSDSAGRGNEQFF
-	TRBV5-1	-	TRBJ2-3	TGCGCCAGCAGCTTGGGTAGAACAGATACGCAGTATTTT	CASSLGRTDTQYF
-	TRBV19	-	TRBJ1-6	TGTGCCAGTAGTAGGACAGTCTATAATTCACCCCTCCACTTT	CASSRTVYNSPLHF